The 23 T cell receptor beta chains given below trace back to one sample, sequenced in a study of OX40 agonist ivuxolimab in advanced cancers. TCRdb's copy holds only in-frame clones and misses some; the assay was immunoSEQ multiplex PCR. The data show approximately 22,000 clones, with over 80% seen just once and around 20% held by the top ten. The sample here was CD4+ or CD8+ T cells sorted from blood, taken in a trial of the OX40 agonist ivuxolimab. These receptors all come from an adult with an advanced solid tumor such as melanoma, head and neck, liver or kidney cancer.

This chain connects TRBV27 to TRBJ1-4; no firm D call. Trimming removed 1 base at V and 3 bases at J, with 9 bases between. The germline V gene encodes CDR1 MNHEY and CDR2 SMNVEV (reference sequence). The CDR3 runs to 15 residues. CDR3 in amino acids: CASSLYGPPNEKLFF. The CDR3 nucleotides read TGTGCCAGCAGTTTATATGGTCCCCCTAATGAAAAACTGTTTTTT.

The table lists this clone with a count of one. V gene TRBV6-1 combines with J gene TRBJ1-3; D call uncertain. CDR1 MNHNS and CDR2 SASEGT come from the germline V gene. Trimming left V 6 bases short and J 2 bases short, with 14 bases between. This CDR3 contains 15 residues. The CDR3 region is CASSSETAAGNTIYF. CDR3 bases: TGTGCCAGCAGCAGCGAAACAGCGGCTGGAAACACCATATATTTT.

The chain uses TRBV2 and TRBJ2-3; 10 bases align to TRBD1. V shed 6 bases, J shed 4 bases, and the junction held 4 bases outside the gene matches. Germline V gene lookup returns CDR1 SNHLY and CDR2 FYNNEI. The CDR3 spans 14 residues. The CDR3 protein is CASRTGTGADTQYF. The CDR3 bases are TGTGCCAGCAGGACCGGGACAGGGGCAGATACGCAGTATTTT.

The chain combines TRBV28 with TRBJ2-1; TRBD2 is a possible D gene (6 bases). The CDR3 has 16 amino acids. CDR1 is MDHEN, CDR2 SYDVKM, per germline. Between the trimmed V and J ends, which lost 3 bases and 3 bases, there was a span of 15 bases. DNA of the CDR3: TGTGCCAGCAGTTTTTATTCTAGCGAGGACTACAATGAGCAGTTCTTC. This gives the protein CASSFYSSEDYNEQFF.

The genes are TRBV10-2 and TRBJ1-4, with D possibly being TRBD1 (5 bases). With 5 bases removed from V and 4 bases from J, the gap between germline ends came to 11 bases. Germline V gene sequence: CDR1 WSHSY, CDR2 SAAADI. The CDR3 spans 14 residues. In nucleotides, the CDR3 is TGCGCCAGCAGTATCGGGGCGGATAATGAAAAACTGTTTTTT. Its translation is CASSIGADNEKLFF.

This clone was found once. The chain recombines TRBV15 with TRBJ2-6, with D possibly called TRBD1 or TRBD2 (5 bases each). The CDR3 totals 17 residues. V lost 5 bases and J lost 2, with 16 bases in between. Germline CDR1 and CDR2: LNHNV and YYDKDF (reference sequence). DNA for the CDR3: TGTGCCACCAGCCGCGACGGGACCTTACCTGGGGCCAACGTCCTGACTTTC. The encoded protein is CATSRDGTLPGANVLTF.

The V call is TRBV4-1, the J call TRBJ1-3, with D tentatively TRBD1 (5 bases). The germline V gene has CDR1 MGHRA and CDR2 YSYEKL. Trimming removed 2 bases from V and 4 bases from J, with 18 bases in between. The CDR3 covers 17 residues. The CDR3 coding sequence is TGCGCCAGCAGCCAACGGGACTCCTTGTTGAGCGGAAACACCATATATTTT. Translated, it gives CASSQRDSLLSGNTIYF.

The gene calls are TRBV27 and TRBJ1-2, with no clear D. Germline V lookup: CDR1 MNHEY, CDR2 SMNVEV (reference sequence). Trimming took 4 bases from V and 0 from J, leaving 6 bases between them. CDR3 size: 13 residues. For the CDR3, the DNA is TGTGCCAGCAGTTACGGGGCTAACTATGGCTACACCTTC. Its translation is CASSYGANYGYTF.

The chain couples TRBV10-3 to TRBJ2-1; 16 bases align to TRBD2. V lost 8 bases to trimming and J lost 2 bases; unmatched junction nucleotides: 3. The CDR3 is made up of 16 amino acids. The V gene's germline CDR1 is ENHRY and CDR2 SYGVKD. The CDR3 spells CAIGTSGRGTYNEQFF. CDR3 nucleotides: TGTGCCATCGGGACTAGCGGGAGGGGCACCTACAATGAGCAGTTCTTC.

The chain couples TRBV4-1 to TRBJ1-5, with TRBD1 matching over 8 bases. The germline V gene encodes CDR1 MGHRA and CDR2 YSYEKL. With 6 bases clipped from V and 2 bases from J, the junction kept 6 bases outside the gene matches. CDR3 size: 15 residues. The CDR3 loop is CASRNQGAGNQPQHF. The CDR3 coding sequence is TGCGCCAGCAGAAACCAGGGGGCTGGCAATCAGCCCCAGCATTTT.

The chain carries TRBV5-4 and TRBJ2-1; 7 bases are a match to TRBD2. V shed 2 bases, J shed 5 bases, and the junction held 7 bases outside the gene matches. In germline, CDR1 is SGHNT, CDR2 YYREEE (reference sequence). This CDR3 has 15 amino acids. The CDR3, as DNA: TGTGCCAGCAGCTTCGTAGCGGGCAAGCACAATGAGCAGTTCTTC. Translation gives CASSFVAGKHNEQFF. The full variable domain, completed using reference TRBV5-4 and TRBJ2-1, is ETGVTQSPTHLIKTRGQQVTLRCSSQSGHNTVSWYQQALGQGPQFIFQYYREEENGRGNFPPRFSGLQFPNYSSELNVNALELDDSALYLCASSFVAGKHNEQFFGPGTRLTVL.

The rearrangement links TRBV9 to TRBJ2-5; TRBD2 agrees at 9 bases. The tail of the sequence fits TRBJ2-7 better, so the J call may be wrong. The length of the CDR3 is 14 residues. Germline V gives CDR1 SGDLS, CDR2 YYNGEE. DNA of the CDR3: TGTGCCAGCAGCTCGACTAGCGGCCCCTACGAGCAGTACTTC. This translates into CASSSTSGPYEQYF.

The chain employs TRBV19 and TRBJ2-2; 9 nucleotides match TRBD1. Trimming at V came to 5 bases and at J to 6 bases, leaving 7 bases not matched to a gene. The length of the CDR3 is 15 residues. The germline gives CDR1 LNHDA, CDR2 SQIVND (reference sequence). The CDR3 region is CASSWGTGNSGELFF. The CDR3 DNA sequence: TGTGCCAGTAGTTGGGGGACAGGGAATTCCGGGGAGCTGTTTTTT.

The CDR3 DNA reads as TGTGCCAGCGGTTCCGACAGAGCATCGTCTGGCGAGCAGTACTTC. Translation: CASGSDRASSGEQYF. The chain combines TRBV5-5 with TRBJ2-7; D perhaps matches TRBD1 (5 bases). Germline CDR1 is SGHKS and CDR2 is YYEKEE (reference sequence). Trimming took 7 bases from V and 6 from J, leaving 23 bases between them. The CDR3 loop spans 15 amino acids.

This rearrangement joins TRBV6-4 to TRBJ2-1; tentative D call: TRBD1 (5 bases). This CDR3 has 12 residues. Trimming left V 7 bases short and J 5 bases short, with 9 bases between. Germline assignment: CDR1 MRHNA and CDR2 SNTAGT. This CDR3 is CASMDNHNEQFF. Written as DNA, the CDR3 is TGTGCCAGCATGGACAACCACAATGAGCAGTTCTTC.

The chain links TRBV9 to TRBJ2-7; unclear D gene. V lost 1 base, J lost 6 bases, and 20 bases lay in between. Germline values: CDR1 SGDLS, CDR2 YYNGEE. The CDR3 runs 16 residues. Here the CDR3 DNA reads TGTGCCAGCAGCGTATCGTCTTCCGGTCATCCAGGCGAGCAGTACTTC. Its protein is CASSVSSSGHPGEQYF.

The chain uses TRBV27 and TRBJ1-6, with D unresolved. V lost 5 bases, J lost 14 bases, and 16 bases lay in between. The germline V gene encodes CDR1 MNHEY and CDR2 SMNVEV (reference sequence). CDR3 length: 13 residues. CDR3 sequence: CASSPTGERTLHF. For the CDR3, the DNA is TGTGCCAGCAGTCCTACCGGGGAAAGAACCCTCCACTTT.

The V gene is TRBV18, the J gene TRBJ2-7; 7 positions agree with TRBD2. The V gene end was trimmed by 3 bases and the J gene end by 5 bases; junction bases not matched to a gene: 10. Germline values: CDR1 KGHSH, CDR2 LQKENI. The CDR3 is 15 amino acids. The CDR3 DNA reads as TGTGCCAGCTCACCTATTGGGGAGGGCCCTCACGAGCAGTACTTC. Amino acid sequence: CASSPIGEGPHEQYF.

The chain links TRBV7-2 to TRBJ2-2; TRBD2 aligns across 8 bases. After removal of 3 bases from V and 7 bases from J, the junction contained 4 bases not matched to a gene. Germline CDR1 and CDR2: SGHTA and FQGNSA. The CDR3 is made up of 14 amino acids. The CDR3: CASSFQGTSGELFF. CDR3 coding DNA: TGTGCCAGCAGCTTCCAGGGGACTAGCGGGGAGCTGTTTTTT. Supplemented by reference TRBV7-2 and TRBJ2-2, the full variable domain reads GAGVSQSPSNKVTEKGKDVELRCDPISGHTALYWYRQSLGQGLEFLIYFQGNSAPDKSGLPSDRFSAERTGGSVSTLTIQRTQQEDSAVYLCASSFQGTSGELFFGEGSRLTVL.

This clone was counted a few times. The CDR3 coding sequence is TGCGCCAGCAGCCCGGAGGGCAGTTGGAACACTGAAGCTTTCTTT. Translating gives CASSPEGSWNTEAFF. V gene TRBV4-1 combines with J gene TRBJ1-1, with D unclear. From germline, CDR1 is MGHRA and CDR2 YSYEKL. The V end lost 4 bases, the J end lost 1 base, and 13 bases lay between the germline ends. This CDR3 has 15 amino acids.

The rearrangement joins TRBV27 to TRBJ1-1, with unresolved D. Per germline, CDR1 MNHEY and CDR2 SMNVEV (reference sequence). Deletions cut 0 bases from V and 1 base from J, with 3 bases between. The CDR3 totals 13 residues. The DNA for the CDR3 is TGTGCCAGCAGTTTATCCGCGAACACTGAAGCTTTCTTT. Protein product: CASSLSANTEAFF.

Details on this clone: An end of the junction differs from the germline gene, which may be a read error. The chain employs TRBV7-7 and TRBJ2-1; no firm D call. The CDR3 covers 14 residues. The germline CDR1 and CDR2 sequences are SSHAT and FNYEAQ (reference sequence). The CDR3 DNA is TGTGCTAGCAGCATAGGCTCTTCCGCGGATGAGCAGTTCTTC. It specifies CASSIGSSADEQFF.

This clone was recorded a few times. V and J are TRBV9 and TRBJ2-1; the match to TRBD2 covers 12 bases. This CDR3 is 15 amino acids long. V dropped 7 bases and J dropped 6; count of bases not matched to a gene: 8. The V gene's germline CDR1 is SGDLS and CDR2 YYNGEE. CDR3 sequence (DNA): TGTGCCAGCGTTCGAGGACTAGCGGGATCCAATGAGCAGTTCTTC. Amino acid sequence: CASVRGLAGSNEQFF.